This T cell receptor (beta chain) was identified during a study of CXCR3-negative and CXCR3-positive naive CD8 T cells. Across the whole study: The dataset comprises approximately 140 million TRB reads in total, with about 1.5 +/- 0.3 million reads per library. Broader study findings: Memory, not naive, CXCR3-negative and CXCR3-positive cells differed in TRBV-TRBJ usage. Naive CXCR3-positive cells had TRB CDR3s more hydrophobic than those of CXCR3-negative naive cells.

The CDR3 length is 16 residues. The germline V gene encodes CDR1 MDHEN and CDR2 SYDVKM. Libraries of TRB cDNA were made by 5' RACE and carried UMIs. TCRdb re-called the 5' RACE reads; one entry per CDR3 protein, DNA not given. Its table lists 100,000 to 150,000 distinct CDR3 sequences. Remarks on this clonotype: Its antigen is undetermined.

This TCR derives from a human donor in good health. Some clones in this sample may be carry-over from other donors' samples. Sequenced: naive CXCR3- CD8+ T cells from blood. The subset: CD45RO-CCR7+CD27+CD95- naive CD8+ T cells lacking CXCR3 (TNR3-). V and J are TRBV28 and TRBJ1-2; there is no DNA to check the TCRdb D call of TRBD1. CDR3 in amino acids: CASSFLRAGDFYGYTF.